The 2 T cell receptor beta chains presented below share a single source sample, sequenced in a study of shared clonotypes between healthy human individuals. Sequencing was performed with immunoSEQ multiplex PCR; in TCRdb, only in-frame clones are kept and a portion is missing. The sample holds some 2.1 million clones, 95% seen once. The sequenced sample was naive CD4+ T cells sorted from blood. Subset: CD45RA+ positively selected. The source is a man between 18 and 29 years old in good health.

The V gene is TRBV2, the J gene TRBJ1-1, with 8 bases fitting TRBD1. Germline-derived CDR1 and CDR2 are SNHLY and FYNNEI. The CDR3 is 14 residues long. Germline trimming cut 7 bases from V and 1 base from J; bases unmatched to any gene: 5. DNA of the CDR3: TGTGCCAGCAACACCGGGACAGGGAACACTGAAGCTTTCTTT. It is translated as CASNTGTGNTEAFF.

V usage is TRBV19 and J usage is TRBJ1-5; the match to TRBD1 covers 10 bases. Germline CDR1 LNHDA, CDR2 SQIVND (reference sequence). Unmatched junction bases numbered 8, after V lost 3 bases and J lost 6 bases. The CDR3 runs to 16 residues. CDR3 sequence: CASSIRGQGFGQPQHF. The CDR3 DNA is TGTGCCAGTAGTATCCGGGGACAGGGGTTCGGTCAGCCCCAGCATTTT. Filled out from reference TRBV19 and TRBJ1-5, the complete variable domain reads DGGITQSPKYLFRKEGQNVTLSCEQNLNHDAMYWYRQDPGQGLRLIYYSQIVNDFQKGDIAEGYSVSREKKESFPLTVTSAQKNPTAFYLCASSIRGQGFGQPQHFGDGTRLSIL.